Listed here is a single T cell receptor beta chain. What this receptor recognizes is not known. Base quality data are lacking; no much larger clone is found one base away. This record belongs to a study of technical replicates of blood from a handful of donors listed by TCRdb under 2017. From its cysteine to its phenylalanine, the CDR3 spans 14 amino acids. Only the CDR3 region is kept as DNA, spanning 42 bases read in frame from base 1. Trimming removed 7 bases from V and 1 base from J, leaving 14 bases between the germline ends. CDR1 is given as LGHNT and CDR2 as FRNRAP, both from the germline V gene. Libraries came from the immunoSEQ multiplex PCR assay. TCRdb retrieved this table from immuneACCESS and kept in-frame rearrangements only. Not all clones are present; in checked studies, unresolved V genes account for under half, and no reason is known for the remainder. The sample includes about 85,000 clones, with around 94% observed a single time. Jointly, the top ten make up 0.38% of the sample.

The sequence was obtained from a human donor in good health. Material: T cells isolated from PBMCs. The chain uses TRBV12-5 and TRBJ2-7, and possibly TRBD1, on 6 matching bases. The CDR3 protein is CASATGTASYEQYF. The base sequence is TGTGCTAGTGCTACAGGGACCGCTTCCTACGAGCAGTACTTC.